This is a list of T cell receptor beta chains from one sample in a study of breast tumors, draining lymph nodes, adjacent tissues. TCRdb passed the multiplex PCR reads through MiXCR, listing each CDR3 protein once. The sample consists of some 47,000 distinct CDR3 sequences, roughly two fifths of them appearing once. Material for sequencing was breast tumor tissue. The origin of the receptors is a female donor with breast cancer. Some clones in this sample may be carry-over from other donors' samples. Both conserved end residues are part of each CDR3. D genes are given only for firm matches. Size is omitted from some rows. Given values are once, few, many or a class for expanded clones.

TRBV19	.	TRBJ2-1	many	CASSLKGFNEQFF	TGTGCCAGTAGTCTGAAGGGGTTCAATGAGCAGTTCTTC
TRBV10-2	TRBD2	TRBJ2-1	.	CASSGSGRSYNEQFF	TGCGCCAGCAGCGGCAGCGGGAGGTCCTACAATGAGCAGTTCTTC
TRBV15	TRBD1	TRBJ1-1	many	CATSWDRNTEAFF	TGTGCCACCAGTTGGGACAGGAACACTGAAGCTTTCTTT
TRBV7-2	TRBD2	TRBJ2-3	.	CASSAQPSGRDTQYF	TGTGCCAGCAGCGCCCAACCTAGCGGGAGGGATACGCAGTATTTT
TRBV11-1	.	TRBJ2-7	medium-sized	CASSPRASYEQYF	TGTGCCAGCAGCCCTCGTGCTAGTTACGAGCAGTACTTC
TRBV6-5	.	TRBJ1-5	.	CASGGPGEGNQPQHF	TGTGCCAGCGGTGGTCCAGGGGAAGGCAATCAGCCCCAGCATTTC
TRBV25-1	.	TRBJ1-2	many	CASRGGDYGYTF	TGTGCCAGCAGAGGGGGAGACTATGGCTACACCTTC
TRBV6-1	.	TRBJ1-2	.	CASSEEVGGYTF	TGTGCCAGCAGTGAAGAAGTAGGTGGCTACACCTTC
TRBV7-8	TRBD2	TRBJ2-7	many	CASSPRGLAFGEQYF	TGTGCCAGCAGCCCAAGGGGACTAGCCTTCGGCGAGCAGTACTTC
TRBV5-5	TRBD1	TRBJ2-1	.	CASSIGQGHNEQFF	TGTGCCAGCAGCATAGGACAGGGGCACAATGAGCAGTTCTTC